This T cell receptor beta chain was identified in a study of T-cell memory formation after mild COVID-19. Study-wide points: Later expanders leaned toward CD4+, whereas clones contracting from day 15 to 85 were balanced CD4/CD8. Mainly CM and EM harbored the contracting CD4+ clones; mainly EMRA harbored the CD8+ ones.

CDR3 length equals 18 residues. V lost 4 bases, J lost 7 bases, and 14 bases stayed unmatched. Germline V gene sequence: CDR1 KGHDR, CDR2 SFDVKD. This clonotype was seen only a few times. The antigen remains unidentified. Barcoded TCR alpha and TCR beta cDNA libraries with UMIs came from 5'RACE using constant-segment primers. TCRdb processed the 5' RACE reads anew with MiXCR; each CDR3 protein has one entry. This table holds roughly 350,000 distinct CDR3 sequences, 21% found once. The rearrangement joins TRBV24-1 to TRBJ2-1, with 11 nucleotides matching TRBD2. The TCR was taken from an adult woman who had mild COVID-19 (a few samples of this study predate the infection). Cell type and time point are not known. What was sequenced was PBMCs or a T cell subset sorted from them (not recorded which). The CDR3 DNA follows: TGTGCCACCAGTGAGGGGGCGCCGGCTAGCGGGAGGTGGAATGAGCAGTTCTTC. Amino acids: CATSEGAPASGRWNEQFF.